This T cell receptor beta chain was found in a study of OX40 agonist ivuxolimab in advanced cancers. Across the whole study: Around 40% of patients had received prior checkpoint inhibitor therapy.

This clone has a single count. The method was immunoSEQ multiplex PCR; TCRdb's version includes in-frame clones alone and lacks a portion of them. The data hold 69,000 or so clones, with around 83% observed a single time. The CDR3 covers 14 residues. V lost 0 bases, J lost 8 bases, and 13 bases lay in between. In germline, CDR1 is SQVTM, CDR2 ANQGSEA. The chain joins TRBV29-1 to TRBJ1-4, with D possibly matching TRBD1 (6 bases). The TCR was taken from an adult with an advanced solid tumor such as melanoma, head and neck, liver or kidney cancer. The specimen comprised CD4+ or CD8+ T cells sorted from blood, sampled in a trial of the OX40 agonist ivuxolimab. CDR3 in amino acids: CSVEDRGGREKLFF. CDR3 nucleotides: TGCAGCGTTGAAGATCGGGGGGGCCGAGAAAAACTGTTTTTT.